A single sample gave rise to the 10 T cell receptor beta chains below, sequenced in a study of shared clonotypes between healthy human individuals. Produced via immunoSEQ multiplex PCR; TCRdb's table is partial and in-frame only. The table shows millions of clones, with over 85% occurring only once. CD45RO-negative, CCR7-positively selected cells formed the naive CD8 fraction, excluding terminally differentiated effector memory CD45RA+ cells. Sequencing was carried out using naive CD8+ T cells sorted from blood. The receptors originated from a man younger than 35 in good health.

J is TRBJ2-2 and V is TRBV7-2; 7 positions match TRBD1. With V trimmed by 1 base and J by 4 bases, 6 bases remained unmatched. Germline CDR1 is SGHTA and CDR2 is FQGNSA. The CDR3 sequence is 16 residues long. This CDR3 reads CASSLGAGGRTGELFF. The CDR3 nucleotides are TGTGCCAGCAGCTTAGGGGCAGGGGGACGCACCGGGGAGCTGTTTTTT.

This chain joins TRBV5-4 and TRBJ2-7, with 8 bases fitting TRBD1. Per the germline V gene, CDR1 is SGHNT and CDR2 is YYREEE (reference sequence). With 5 bases clipped from V and 2 bases from J, the junction kept 6 bases outside the gene matches. CDR3 size: 14 residues. CDR3 in DNA: TGTGCCAGCAGTACCGAGACAGGGGCCTACGAGCAGTACTTC. Amino acid sequence: CASSTETGAYEQYF.

This sequence joins TRBV30 and TRBJ2-1, with D possibly matching TRBD1 (5 bases). V lost 4 bases to trimming and J lost 6 bases, with 13 bases between them. CDR3 size: 13 residues. From germline, CDR1 is GTSNPN and CDR2 SVGIG (reference sequence). CDR3 sequence reads: CAWTPWGGNEQFF. DNA for the CDR3: TGTGCCTGGACCCCCTGGGGCGGCAATGAGCAGTTCTTC.

Concerning this clone itself: This specimen includes other DNA sequences encoding the same CDR3. This chain uses TRBV7-9 with TRBJ2-2; 7 bases agree with TRBD1. The CDR3 contains 14 residues. In germline, CDR1 is SEHNR, CDR2 FQNEAQ (reference sequence). Trimming cost V 3 bases and J 4 bases; bases outside gene matches: 2. This chain's CDR3 is CASSLTGSTGELFF. As DNA, the CDR3 is TGTGCCAGCAGCTTGACAGGGTCCACCGGGGAGCTGTTTTTT.

This chain joins TRBV9 and TRBJ2-1; 7 bases fit TRBD2. This CDR3 is 16 amino acids long. The germline CDR1 and CDR2 sequences are SGDLS and YYNGEE. J was trimmed by 8 bases and V by 0 bases; bases with no gene match: 11. Here the CDR3 reads CASSVARGTIPYEQFF. The CDR3 region has the DNA TGTGCCAGCAGCGTAGCACGGGGGACTATCCCTTATGAGCAGTTCTTC. The whole variable domain, remainder taken from reference TRBV9 and TRBJ2-1, is DSGVTQTPKHLITATGQRVTLRCSPRSGDLSVYWYQQSLDQGLQFLIQYYNGEERAKGNILERFSAQQFPDLHSELNLSSLELGDSALYFCASSVARGTIPYEQFFGPGTRLTVL.

With respect to this clone: Distinct nucleotide sequences in the sample also encode this CDR3. The V call is TRBV5-1, the J call TRBJ1-4; 8 bases are a match to TRBD1. This CDR3 is built from 14 residues. Germline assignment: CDR1 SGHRS and CDR2 YFSETQ. The V and J ends lost 2 bases and 6 bases, in that order; junction bases with no gene match: 3. The CDR3 nucleotides are TGCGCCAGCAGCTTTACAGGGGGTGATGAAAAACTGTTTTTT. Protein sequence: CASSFTGGDEKLFF.

On this clone itself: At the DNA level, this CDR3 is encoded by other sequences in the same sample as well. The chain uses TRBV6-5 and TRBJ2-2, with TRBD2 as a possible D gene (5 bases). Germline-derived CDR1 and CDR2 are MNHEY and SVGAGI. V lost 2 bases and J 2 bases, leaving 6 bases between the germline ends. The CDR3 contains 14 residues. The CDR3 DNA follows: TGTGCCAGCAGTTACCGGGAAAACACCGGGGAGCTGTTTTTT. Protein sequence: CASSYRENTGELFF.

CDR3 sequence: CASSAGDAYEQYF. In DNA, the CDR3 is TGTGCCAGCAGCGCAGGGGACGCCTACGAGCAGTACTTC. The chain links TRBV9 to TRBJ2-7, with TRBD1 as a possible D gene (6 bases). Trimming removed 3 bases from V and 2 bases from J, with 9 bases in between. From germline, CDR1 is SGDLS and CDR2 YYNGEE. This CDR3 has 13 amino acids.

The rearrangement joins TRBV7-8 to TRBJ1-1; D is undetermined. The V gene's germline CDR1 is SGHVS and CDR2 FQNEAQ. This CDR3 comprises 13 residues. The ends were cut back, 6 bases at V and 2 bases at J, with 10 bases in the middle. The CDR3 DNA reads TGTGCCAGCAGTACAAATCCTAACACTGAAGCTTTCTTT. Translating it yields CASSTNPNTEAFF.

The chain recombines TRBV29-1 with TRBJ1-2; D is unresolved. CDR1 is SQVTM, CDR2 ANQGSEA, per germline. This CDR3 spans 11 amino acids. The V end was cut by 7 bases, the J end by 8 bases, with 14 bases between. The DNA for the CDR3 is TGCAGCGCCAAGGTCGGTCCCGGCTACACCTTC. Encoded protein: CSAKVGPGYTF.